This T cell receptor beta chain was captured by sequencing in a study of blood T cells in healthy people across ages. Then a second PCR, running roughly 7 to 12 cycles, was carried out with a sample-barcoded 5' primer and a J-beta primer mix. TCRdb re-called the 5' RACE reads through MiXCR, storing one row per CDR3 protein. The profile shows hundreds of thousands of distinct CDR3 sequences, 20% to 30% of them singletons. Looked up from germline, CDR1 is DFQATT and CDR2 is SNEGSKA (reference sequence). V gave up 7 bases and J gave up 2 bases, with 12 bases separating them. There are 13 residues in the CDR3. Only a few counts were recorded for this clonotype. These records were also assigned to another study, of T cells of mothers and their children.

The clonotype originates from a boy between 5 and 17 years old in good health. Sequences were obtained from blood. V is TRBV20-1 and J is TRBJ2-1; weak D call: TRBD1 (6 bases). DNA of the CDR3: TGCAGTGTAATCAGGGGTACCTACAATGAGCAGTTCTTC. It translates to CSVIRGTYNEQFF.